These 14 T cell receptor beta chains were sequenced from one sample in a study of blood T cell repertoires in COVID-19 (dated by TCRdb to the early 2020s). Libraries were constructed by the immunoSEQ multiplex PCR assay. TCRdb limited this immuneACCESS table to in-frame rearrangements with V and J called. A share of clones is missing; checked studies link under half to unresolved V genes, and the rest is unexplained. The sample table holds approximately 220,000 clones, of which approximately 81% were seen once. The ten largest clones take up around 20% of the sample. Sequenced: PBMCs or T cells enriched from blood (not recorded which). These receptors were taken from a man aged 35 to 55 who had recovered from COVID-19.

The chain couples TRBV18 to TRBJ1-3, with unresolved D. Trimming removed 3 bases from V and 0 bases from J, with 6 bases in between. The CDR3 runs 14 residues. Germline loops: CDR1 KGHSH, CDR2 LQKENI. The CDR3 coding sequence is TGTGCCAGCTCACCCGCGCCCTCTGGAAACACCATATATTTT. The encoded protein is CASSPAPSGNTIYF. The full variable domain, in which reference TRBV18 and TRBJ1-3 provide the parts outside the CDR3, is NAGVMQNPRHLVRRRGQEARLRCSPMKGHSHVYWYRQLPEEGLKFMVYLQKENIIDESGMPKERFSAEFPKEGPSILRIQQVVRGDSAAYFCASSPAPSGNTIYFGEGSWLTVV.

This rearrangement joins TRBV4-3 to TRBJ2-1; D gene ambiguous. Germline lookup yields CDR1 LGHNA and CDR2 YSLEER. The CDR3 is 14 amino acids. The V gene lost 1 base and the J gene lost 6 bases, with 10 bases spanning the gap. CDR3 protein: CASSQVPLSNEQFF. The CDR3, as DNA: TGCGCCAGCAGCCAAGTCCCACTATCCAATGAGCAGTTCTTC.

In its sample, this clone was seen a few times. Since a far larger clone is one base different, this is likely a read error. Here the CDR3 reads CASSDGTSTDTQYF. In DNA form, the CDR3 reads TGTGCCAGCAGTGACGGGACTAGCACAGATACGCAGTATTTT. V and J are TRBV6-4 and TRBJ2-3, with D tentatively TRBD2 (6 bases). The CDR3 sequence is 14 residues long. The V and J ends lost 2 bases and 0 bases respectively, with 6 bases between them. Per germline, CDR1 MRHNA and CDR2 SNTAGT.

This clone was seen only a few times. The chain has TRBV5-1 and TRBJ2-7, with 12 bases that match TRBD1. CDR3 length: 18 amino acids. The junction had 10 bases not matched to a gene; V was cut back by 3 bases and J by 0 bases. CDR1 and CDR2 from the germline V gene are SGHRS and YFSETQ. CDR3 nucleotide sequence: TGCGCCAGCAGCTCCGGGACAGGGGGCTGGCGGGACTCCTACGAGCAGTACTTC. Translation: CASSSGTGGWRDSYEQYF.

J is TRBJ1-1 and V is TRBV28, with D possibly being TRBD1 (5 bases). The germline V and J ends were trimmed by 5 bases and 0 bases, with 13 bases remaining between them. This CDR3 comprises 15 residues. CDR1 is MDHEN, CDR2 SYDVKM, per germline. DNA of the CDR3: TGTGCCAGCAGTGGCAGGACACTCATGAACACTGAAGCTTTCTTT. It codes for CASSGRTLMNTEAFF.

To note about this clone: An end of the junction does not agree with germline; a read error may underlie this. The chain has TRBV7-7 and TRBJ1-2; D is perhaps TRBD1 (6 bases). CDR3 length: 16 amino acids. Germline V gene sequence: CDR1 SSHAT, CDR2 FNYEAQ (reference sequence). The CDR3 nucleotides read TGTGCTAGCAGCTTTCCGCGGGGGCAACCTAACTATGGCTACACCTTC. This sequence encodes CASSFPRGQPNYGYTF.

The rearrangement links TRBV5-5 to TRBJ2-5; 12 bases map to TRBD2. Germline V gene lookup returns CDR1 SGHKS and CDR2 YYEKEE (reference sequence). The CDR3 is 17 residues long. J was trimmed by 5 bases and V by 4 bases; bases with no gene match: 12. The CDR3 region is CASSLHWTSGMRETQYF. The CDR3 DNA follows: TGTGCCAGCAGCCTTCACTGGACTAGCGGGATGAGGGAGACCCAGTACTTC.

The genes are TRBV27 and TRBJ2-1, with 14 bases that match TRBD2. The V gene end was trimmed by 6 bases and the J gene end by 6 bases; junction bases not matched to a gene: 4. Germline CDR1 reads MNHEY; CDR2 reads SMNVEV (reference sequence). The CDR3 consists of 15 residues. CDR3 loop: CASSRGTSGSNEQFF. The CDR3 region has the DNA TGTGCCAGCAGCCGCGGGACTAGCGGGAGCAATGAGCAGTTCTTC.

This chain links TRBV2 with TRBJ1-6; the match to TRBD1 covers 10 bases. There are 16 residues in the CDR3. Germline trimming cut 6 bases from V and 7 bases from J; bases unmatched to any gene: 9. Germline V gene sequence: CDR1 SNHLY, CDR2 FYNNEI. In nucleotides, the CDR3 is TGTGCCAGCAGAGGTCGGACAGGGGGAGAGAATTCACCCCTCCACTTT. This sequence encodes CASRGRTGGENSPLHF. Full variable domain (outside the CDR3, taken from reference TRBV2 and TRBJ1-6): EPEVTQTPSHQVTQMGQEVILRCVPISNHLYFYWYRQILGQKVEFLVSFYNNEISEKSEIFDDQFSVERPDGSNFTLKIRSTKLEDSAMYFCASRGRTGGENSPLHFGNGTRLTVT.

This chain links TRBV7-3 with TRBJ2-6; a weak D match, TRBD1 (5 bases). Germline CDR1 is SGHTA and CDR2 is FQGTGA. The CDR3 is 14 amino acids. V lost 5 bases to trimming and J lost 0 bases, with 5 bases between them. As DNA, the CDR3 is TGTGCCAGCAGCAGGGGCTCTGGGGCCAACGTCCTGACTTTC. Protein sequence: CASSRGSGANVLTF.

CDR3 residues: CASSQGQQNSPLHF. The CDR3 DNA is TGTGCCAGCAGCCAGGGACAGCAAAATTCACCCCTCCACTTT. The V gene is TRBV2, the J gene TRBJ1-6; TRBD1 matches at 7 bases. CDR1 SNHLY and CDR2 FYNNEI come from the germline V gene. The CDR3 sequence is 14 residues long. V lost 6 bases to trimming and J lost 7 bases; unmatched junction nucleotides: 6.

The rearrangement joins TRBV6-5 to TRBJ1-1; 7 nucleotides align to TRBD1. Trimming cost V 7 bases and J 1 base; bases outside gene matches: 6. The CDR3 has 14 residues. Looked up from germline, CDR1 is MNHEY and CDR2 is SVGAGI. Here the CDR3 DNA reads TGTGCCAGCACTTGGACAGGCCCGAACACTGAAGCTTTCTTT. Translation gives CASTWTGPNTEAFF.

The CDR3 DNA is TGTGCCAGCAGTTTATTACAACAGGACCAAGAGACCCAGTACTTC. Protein: CASSLLQQDQETQYF. V gene TRBV28 combines with J gene TRBJ2-5; D may be TRBD1 (5 bases). V was cut by 1 base and J by 0 bases, with 9 bases left in between. The CDR3 extends over 15 amino acids. Germline CDR1 is MDHEN and CDR2 is SYDVKM.

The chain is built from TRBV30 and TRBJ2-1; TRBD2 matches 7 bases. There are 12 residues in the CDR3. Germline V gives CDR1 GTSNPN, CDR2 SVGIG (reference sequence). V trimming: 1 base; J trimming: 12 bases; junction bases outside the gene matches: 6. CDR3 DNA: TGTGCCTGGAGTGGGCTAGCGGCTTGGCAGTTCTTC. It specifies CAWSGLAAWQFF. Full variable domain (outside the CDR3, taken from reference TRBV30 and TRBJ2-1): SQTIHQWPATLVQPVGSPLSLECTVEGTSNPNLYWYRQAAGRGLQLLFYSVGIGQISSEVPQNLSASRPQDRQFILSSKKLLLSDSGFYLCAWSGLAAWQFFGPGTRLTVL.